The next 29 T cell receptor beta chains were all read from a single sample in a study of T-cell memory formation after mild COVID-19. TCRdb re-analysed the 5' RACE reads in MiXCR, keeping a single row per CDR3 protein. The table lists around 500,000 distinct CDR3 sequences, about 20% of them singletons, with roughly an eighth in the top ten. The sample consisted of PBMCs or a T cell subset sorted from them (not recorded which). The receptors shown here come from an adult woman who had mild COVID-19 (a few samples of this study predate the infection). Cell type and time point are not known.

The chain is built from TRBV24-1 and TRBJ2-2, with D possibly being TRBD2 (5 bases). Trimming shortened V by 3 bases and J by 5 bases, and 21 bases separated the two germline ends. The CDR3 contains 18 residues. The germline V gene has CDR1 KGHDR and CDR2 SFDVKD. The CDR3 DNA reads TGTGCCACCAGTGATCTGGGCCACGGGGTTGTGCGAACCGGGGAGCTGTTTTTT. Its protein product is CATSDLGHGVVRTGELFF.

This clonotype has just a few counts. The rearrangement links TRBV20-1 to TRBJ2-1, with 10 positions matching TRBD1. Per the germline V gene, CDR1 is DFQATT and CDR2 is SNEGSKA (reference sequence). This CDR3 spans 15 amino acids. The J segment lost 7 bases and the V segment lost 5 bases, leaving 11 bases of the junction unmatched. The CDR3 sequence is CSAAQPGQGRNEQFF. The CDR3 nucleotides read TGCAGTGCTGCCCAACCGGGACAGGGGAGGAATGAGCAGTTCTTC.

This clonotype was seen only a few times. This chain links TRBV5-1 with TRBJ2-3; D ambiguous. CDR1 is SGHRS, CDR2 YFSETQ, per germline. Trimming left V 7 bases short and J 2 bases short, with 8 bases between. This CDR3 spans 12 amino acids. The DNA of the CDR3 is TGCGCCAGCGCGGCCACCACAGATACGCAGTATTTT. Translated: CASAATTDTQYF.

V and J are TRBV7-2 and TRBJ1-5; D is unresolved. The CDR3 totals 15 residues. V gave up 3 bases and J gave up 0 bases, with 9 bases separating them. Germline CDR1 reads SGHTA; CDR2 reads FQGNSA. The DNA for the CDR3 is TGTGCCAGCAGCTTCAGCGGGTATAGCAATCAGCCCCAGCATTTT. Translated: CASSFSGYSNQPQHF.

This clonotype occurred many times. This chain joins TRBV7-8 and TRBJ1-2; D uncertain. The CDR3 runs 15 residues. V lost 5 bases to trimming and J lost 7 bases, with 20 bases between them. Germline CDR1 is SGHVS and CDR2 is FQNEAQ. Written as DNA, the CDR3 is TGTGCCAGCAGCCCAGGCCCCCGGAATTTTGGTGGCTACACCTTC. It encodes CASSPGPRNFGGYTF.

The CDR3 DNA sequence: TGTGCCAGTAGTCCCACGTGGAAATTGGGCAACTATGGCTACACCTTC. It yields the protein CASSPTWKLGNYGYTF. The chain couples TRBV19 to TRBJ1-2; D is undetermined. The V end was cut by 5 bases, the J end by 2 bases, with 18 bases between. CDR1 and CDR2 from the germline V gene are LNHDA and SQIVND (reference sequence). The CDR3 runs 16 residues.

The rearrangement uses TRBV5-6 and TRBJ1-5, with TRBD1 matching over 10 bases. The V and J ends lost 4 bases and 7 bases, in that order; junction bases with no gene match: 11. The V gene's germline CDR1 is SGHDT and CDR2 YYEEEE. This CDR3 spans 16 amino acids. As DNA, the CDR3 is TGTGCCAGCAGCCGAACCGGGACAGGGGTAGGACAGCCCCAGCATTTT. Translated: CASSRTGTGVGQPQHF.

This clonotype was seen repeatedly, ten times or more. This chain connects TRBV24-1 to TRBJ2-3; 9 bases are shared with TRBD1. V lost 3 bases and J lost 6; bases outside the gene matches: 6. This CDR3 is 15 amino acids long. Germline V gene data show CDR1 as KGHDR and CDR2 as SFDVKD. CDR3 residues: CATSDAGTGWDTQYF. The CDR3 DNA reads as TGTGCCACCAGTGATGCCGGGACAGGGTGGGATACGCAGTATTTT.

The genes are TRBV6-5 and TRBJ2-6, with D possibly being TRBD2 (6 bases). V shed 4 bases and J shed 0 bases, with 13 bases lying between them. CDR1 is MNHEY and CDR2 is SVGAGI in the germline V gene. This CDR3 has 17 amino acids. Here the CDR3 reads CASSFAGPSSGANVLTF. The CDR3 DNA follows: TGTGCCAGCAGTTTCGCGGGGCCAAGCTCTGGGGCCAACGTCCTGACTTTC.

V and J are TRBV5-1 and TRBJ2-7; D is ambiguous. V was trimmed by 4 bases and J by 0 bases, leaving 14 bases between them. CDR3 length: 15 residues. The germline gives CDR1 SGHRS, CDR2 YFSETQ. Here the CDR3 DNA reads TGCGCCAGCAGCCCCCGTGGGAACGGCTCCTACGAGCAGTACTTC. Translating gives CASSPRGNGSYEQYF.

This clonotype has a handful of counts. The genes are TRBV7-2 and TRBJ2-5; D may be TRBD2 (6 bases). CDR3 size: 13 residues. Trimming took 4 bases from V and 5 from J, leaving 11 bases between them. Per germline, CDR1 SGHTA and CDR2 FQGNSA. CDR3 sequence: CASSSGAGETQYF. The CDR3 region has the DNA TGTGCCAGCAGCTCCGGTGCGGGGGAGACCCAGTACTTC.

This chain uses TRBV6-5 with TRBJ2-7; no definite D call. Trimming left V 6 bases short and J 3 bases short, with 12 bases between. The CDR3 spans 13 residues. The germline CDR1 and CDR2 sequences are MNHEY and SVGAGI. The CDR3 spells CASRTAGGYEQYF. For the CDR3, the DNA is TGTGCCAGCAGAACGGCTGGCGGCTACGAGCAGTACTTC.

This clonotype occurred a few times. V is TRBV2 and J is TRBJ1-4, with D perhaps matching TRBD1 (5 bases). Germline V CDR1 and CDR2: SNHLY, FYNNEI. V lost 5 bases and J lost 2, with 12 bases in between. The CDR3 covers 15 residues. CDR3 bases: TGTGCCAGCAGTAGGGGCTTGGCGACTAATGAAAAACTGTTTTTT. As protein: CASSRGLATNEKLFF.

The chain joins TRBV19 to TRBJ1-1; D remains unclear. Germline V gene data show CDR1 as LNHDA and CDR2 as SQIVND (reference sequence). The germline V and J ends were trimmed by 3 bases and 1 base, with 12 bases remaining between them. The length of the CDR3 is 15 residues. The CDR3 is CASSIKGSGNTEAFF. As DNA, the CDR3 is TGTGCCAGTAGTATTAAAGGGTCAGGGAACACTGAAGCTTTCTTT.

This clonotype has at least ten counts. The chain carries TRBV25-1 and TRBJ2-6; no clear D. The V gene's germline CDR1 is MGHDK and CDR2 SYGVNS. This CDR3 is built from 15 residues. Trimming took 4 bases from V and 0 from J, leaving 7 bases between them. This CDR3 is CASSVGDSGANVLTF. CDR3 nucleotides: TGTGCCAGCAGTGTCGGCGACTCTGGGGCCAACGTCCTGACTTTC. Full variable domain (remainder filled in from reference TRBV25-1 and TRBJ2-6): EADIYQTPRYLVIGTGKKITLECSQTMGHDKMYWYQQDPGMELHLIHYSYGVNSTEKGDLSSESTVSRIRTEHFPLTLESARPSHTSQYLCASSVGDSGANVLTFGAGSRLTVL.

The CDR3 DNA follows: TGTGCCAGCAGACCACAGGGGACTCCTGGGACCCAGTACTTC. Its protein product is CASRPQGTPGTQYF. The genes are TRBV6-5 and TRBJ2-5, with D possibly matching TRBD1 (7 bases). The CDR3 extends over 14 amino acids. V gave up 6 bases and J gave up 7 bases, with 18 bases separating them. The germline V gene has CDR1 MNHEY and CDR2 SVGAGI.

This clonotype was found a few times. This sequence joins TRBV5-1 and TRBJ2-2; 7 bases line up with TRBD1. The length of the CDR3 is 14 residues. Germline V gene sequence: CDR1 SGHRS, CDR2 YFSETQ. The trim removed 1 base at V and 4 bases at J, leaving 1 base unmatched. CDR3: CASSLRGRTGELFF. The CDR3 DNA is TGCGCCAGCAGCTTGAGGGGGCGCACCGGGGAGCTGTTTTTT. Drawing the rest from reference TRBV5-1 and TRBJ2-2, the complete variable domain is KAGVTQTPRYLIKTRGQQVTLSCSPISGHRSVSWYQQTPGQGLQFLFEYFSETQRNKGNFPGRFSGRQFSNSRSEMNVSTLELGDSALYLCASSLRGRTGELFFGEGSRLTVL.

This clonotype was detected only a few times. The CDR3 region is CASSYSLGTPTETQYF. In DNA, the CDR3 is TGTGCCAGCAGTTACTCGTTGGGGACACCTACGGAGACCCAGTACTTC. This rearrangement joins TRBV6-2 or TRBV6-3 to TRBJ2-5; tentatively, D is TRBD1 (6 bases). This CDR3 spans 16 amino acids. Trimming removed 0 bases from V and 5 bases from J, with 16 bases in between. The V gene's germline CDR1 is MNHEY and CDR2 SVGEGT.

The chain employs TRBV11-2 and TRBJ2-3; 11 bases are a match to TRBD2. CDR1 SGHAT and CDR2 FQNNGV come from the germline V gene. The CDR3 is made up of 16 amino acids. J gave up 6 bases and V 1 base, and 6 bases lay outside the gene matches. The CDR3 here is CASSLGLAGRDDTQYF. CDR3 nucleotides: TGTGCCAGCAGCTTAGGACTAGCGGGGAGGGATGATACGCAGTATTTT.

This clonotype was found a few times. This chain links TRBV4-3 with TRBJ2-1, with TRBD2 identical over 13 bases. The V gene end was trimmed by 3 bases and the J gene end by 5 bases; junction bases not matched to a gene: 7. This CDR3 spans 17 amino acids. CDR1 is LGHNA, CDR2 YSLEER, per germline. CDR3 loop: CASSQELAGGHNNEQFF. For the CDR3, the DNA is TGCGCCAGCAGCCAGGAACTAGCGGGAGGGCATAACAATGAGCAGTTCTTC.

This clonotype was recorded a few times. The V gene is TRBV27, the J gene TRBJ1-5, with 7 positions matching TRBD1. Per the germline V gene, CDR1 is MNHEY and CDR2 is SMNVEV (reference sequence). This CDR3 spans 16 amino acids. V lost 3 bases, J lost 1 base, and 6 bases stayed unmatched. As DNA, the CDR3 is TGTGCCAGCAGTTTTCGTCAGGGGGGAAGCAATCAGCCCCAGCATTTT. Translating it yields CASSFRQGGSNQPQHF.

J is TRBJ1-5 and V is TRBV4-1, with unresolved D. Germline V gene lookup returns CDR1 MGHRA and CDR2 YSYEKL. The ends were cut back, 3 bases at V and 4 bases at J, with 13 bases in the middle. The CDR3 runs to 15 residues. The CDR3 nucleotides read TGCGCCAGCAGCCAGCAAGGTGGAGGGAATCAGCCCCAGCATTTT. This translates into CASSQQGGGNQPQHF.

The rearrangement links TRBV27 to TRBJ1-1; 7 bases match TRBD1. V shed 7 bases and J 0 bases; nucleotides not matched to a gene: 8. Germline-derived CDR1 and CDR2 are MNHEY and SMNVEV (reference sequence). This CDR3 has 15 residues. For the CDR3, the DNA is TGTGCCAGCACAATGGGAGGGGGCATGAACACTGAAGCTTTCTTT. Translated: CASTMGGGMNTEAFF.

V gene TRBV20-1 combines with J gene TRBJ1-1; 7 bases are a match to TRBD1. CDR3 length: 13 residues. V shed 5 bases, J shed 1 base, and the junction held 4 bases outside the gene matches. Germline V gives CDR1 DFQATT, CDR2 SNEGSKA (reference sequence). The CDR3 nucleotides read TGCAGTGCTCCAACAGGGGAGAACACTGAAGCTTTCTTT. Translating gives CSAPTGENTEAFF.

This clonotype was observed at least ten times. The chain combines TRBV7-9 with TRBJ2-5, with unresolved D. Trimming removed 3 bases at V and 8 bases at J, with 19 bases between. The germline V gene encodes CDR1 SEHNR and CDR2 FQNEAQ (reference sequence). The CDR3 extends over 15 amino acids. CDR3 sequence reads: CASSFARLYEDTQYF. CDR3 DNA sequence: TGTGCCAGCAGCTTCGCACGGTTATATGAGGATACCCAGTACTTC.

This rearrangement joins TRBV7-3 to TRBJ2-3, with D possibly matching TRBD2 (7 bases). Germline-derived CDR1 and CDR2 are SGHTA and FQGTGA. With 0 bases removed from V and 3 bases from J, the gap between germline ends came to 13 bases. The CDR3 is made up of 16 amino acids. CDR3 nucleotide sequence: TGTGCCAGCAGCTTAACGATCGGGGGGCTTACAGATACGCAGTATTTT. Translating gives CASSLTIGGLTDTQYF.

The chain employs TRBV12-3 or TRBV12-4 and TRBJ2-7; D gene uncertain. The V end lost 0 bases, the J end lost 2 bases, and 17 bases lay between the germline ends. The CDR3 totals 17 residues. This CDR3 reads CASSLALGDQATYEQYF. CDR3 coding DNA: TGTGCCAGCAGTTTAGCGCTAGGAGACCAAGCCACCTACGAGCAGTACTTC.

This clonotype turned up a few times. The chain couples TRBV7-6 to TRBJ2-7; a possible D gene is TRBD2 (6 bases). The V gene lost 1 base and the J gene lost 4 bases, with 14 bases spanning the gap. CDR1 and CDR2 from the germline V gene are SGHVS and FNYEAQ. CDR3 size: 15 residues. The CDR3 DNA follows: TGTGCCAGCAGCTTAGACGGGCGGGGTAGGTACGAGCAGTACTTC. This sequence encodes CASSLDGRGRYEQYF.

This clonotype occurred a few times. The chain recombines TRBV9 with TRBJ2-2, with a tentative D call TRBD2 (5 bases). V lost 3 bases, J lost 7 bases, and 16 bases lay in between. Germline lookup yields CDR1 SGDLS and CDR2 YYNGEE. The CDR3 is 15 amino acids. The CDR3 is CASSALGLAFGELFF. CDR3 bases: TGTGCCAGCAGCGCCCTTGGCCTAGCCTTCGGGGAGCTGTTTTTT.